Sequencing of this T cell receptor (beta chain) was carried out in a study of cytomegalovirus exposure and HLA in healthy donors. Use of 60 Vbeta and 13 Jbeta primers characterized the PCR. Assay: immunoSEQ multiplex PCR; the TCRdb copy retains only in-frame clones and omits some. The sample comprises 180,000 or so clones, 86% of which are singletons, and 0.25% to 0.4% rests with the top ten. This CDR3 region has 14 residues. CDR1 and CDR2 from the germline V gene are MDHEN and SYDVKM. The V end lost 9 bases, the J end lost 5 bases, and 16 bases lay between the germline ends. This chain connects TRBV28 to TRBJ2-2, with D possibly TRBD1 on 6 matching bases. This clonotype was obtained from a woman between 25 and 40 years old in good health and CMV-seronegative. Sequences were obtained from PBMCs. The CDR3 sequence is CASQQQGMTGELFF. The CDR3 nucleotides read TGTGCCAGTCAGCAGCAGGGGATGACCGGGGAGCTGTTTTTT.